The clone carrying this T cell receptor (beta chain) ranks as hyperexpanded. Antigen: not known. The sample is drawn from a study of liver allograft versus peripheral blood T cells. About the study: The authors compared T cell receptor repertoires in transplanted livers with recipients' peripheral blood repertoires. Study conclusions and caveats: Intra-allograft T cell receptor repertoires in the liver reportedly differed from peripheral blood repertoires.

TCRdb redid the calling of the reads with MiXCR, one entry per CDR3 protein. The sample contains some 420 distinct CDR3 sequences, 25% of which appear only once. The sequence came from a human patient who had a liver transplant. The graft donor may have contributed some T cells.

CDR3 DNA sequence: TGTGCCAGCAGTCTGCCCGACCTCTTCCTCACCGGGGAGCTGTTTTTT. This translates into CASSLPDLFLTGELFF. J is TRBJ2-2 and V is TRBV6-2 or TRBV6-3; no definite D call. Germline CDR1 is MNHEY and CDR2 is SVGEGT. V was clipped by 5 bases and J by 4 bases, with 17 bases between them. This CDR3 region has 16 residues.